A selection of T cell receptor beta chains follows, all from one sample in a study of blood T cell repertoires in COVID-19. This table comes from immunoSEQ multiplex PCR, and its TCRdb copy is limited to in-frame clones, with some not included. The sample comprises 350,000 to 450,000 clones, 80% to 90% of which are singletons, and 1% to 1.3% rests with the top ten. The sequencing input was PBMCs or T cells enriched from blood (not recorded which). The receptor source for this set is a man in his thirties or forties who had recovered from COVID-19. CDR3s include the opening cysteine and the closing phenylalanine or tryptophan. The D gene is left open where the match is weak. Clone sizes are given selectively: once, few, many, or a class where the clone is expanded.

>TRBV7-2|TRBJ2-7|NA|TRBD2
CASSSLAGEVDEQYF
TGTGCCAGCAGCTCGTTAGCGGGAGAAGTAGACGAGCAGTACTTC
>TRBV7-6|TRBJ2-5|NA|NA
CASSLSRDSGETQYF
TGTGCCAGCAGCCTTTCCCGGGACTCCGGTGAGACCCAGTACTTC
>TRBV15|TRBJ2-2|NA|TRBD1
CATSRPPPGQTNTGELFF
TGTGCCACCAGCAGACCTCCACCGGGACAGACGAACACCGGGGAGCTGTTTTTT
>TRBV20-1|TRBJ2-3|NA|TRBD2
CSASPFSGTSGSTDTQYF
TGCAGTGCTAGTCCCTTCAGCGGGACTAGCGGTAGCACAGATACGCAGTATTTT
>TRBV29-1|TRBJ1-1|once|NA
CSVHGPGSTEAFF
TGCAGCGTTCACGGACCGGGGAGCACTGAAGCTTTCTTT
>TRBV28|TRBJ1-5|NA|TRBD1
CASSLYFGQGVSQPQHF
TGTGCCAGCAGTTTATACTTTGGGCAGGGGGTTAGTCAGCCCCAGCATTTT
>TRBV24-1|TRBJ2-2|NA|NA
CATSEPTGSAGELFF
TGTGCCACCAGTGAACCGACAGGCTCGGCCGGGGAGCTGTTTTTT
>TRBV28|TRBJ2-4|NA|NA
CASSNYIDIQYF
TGTGCCAGCAGTAACTACATAGACATTCAGTACTTC
>TRBV9|TRBJ1-6|NA|TRBD1
CASSEGTGEGSSPLHF
TGTGCCAGCAGCGAGGGGACAGGGGAAGGGAGTTCACCCCTCCACTTT
>TRBV2|TRBJ1-3|once|NA
CASSEGAGGNTIYF
TGTGCCAGCAGTGAAGGGGCGGGCGGTAACACCATATATTTT
>TRBV6-5|TRBJ1-5|NA|NA
CASTPLGGLMPQHF
TGTGCCAGCACCCCCCTCGGGGGGTTGATGCCCCAGCATTTT
>TRBV4-1|TRBJ1-2|few|TRBD1
CASSVVWTGPNYGYTF
TGCGCCAGCAGCGTCGTATGGACAGGGCCTAACTATGGCTACACCTTC
>TRBV18|TRBJ2-7|NA|TRBD2
CASSPAGGTSPYEQYF
TGTGCCAGCTCACCAGCCGGGGGGACCTCGCCCTACGAGCAGTACTTC
>TRBV24-1|TRBJ2-1|NA|TRBD2
CATSAAAGALSNEQFF
TGTGCCACCAGTGCTGCGGCGGGAGCACTCAGCAATGAGCAGTTCTTC
>TRBV11-2|TRBJ2-3|once|TRBD2
CASSLRSGSGDTQYF
TGTGCCAGCAGCTTACGAAGCGGGAGTGGAGATACGCAGTATTTT
>TRBV28|TRBJ1-4|NA|TRBD1
CASRPGQGGLFF
TGTGCCAGCAGACCAGGACAGGGCGGACTGTTTTTT
>TRBV4-1|TRBJ1-2|NA|TRBD1
CASSTGGDYGYTF
TGCGCCAGCAGTACAGGGGGTGACTATGGCTACACCTTC
>TRBV5-1|TRBJ2-7|NA|NA
CASSPLGDSTGVGEQYF
TGCGCCAGCAGCCCGTTGGGTGACAGCACCGGCGTAGGGGAGCAGTACTTC
>TRBV19|TRBJ2-1|NA|NA
CASSTAYNEQFF
TGTGCCAGTAGTACAGCCTACAATGAGCAGTTCTTC
>TRBV28|TRBJ1-3|once|NA
CASSSPSPDTIYF
TGTGCCAGCAGTTCCCCATCTCCAGACACCATATATTTT
>TRBV5-1|TRBJ2-2|NA|NA
CASSLPSANTGELFF
TGCGCCAGCAGCTTGCCTAGCGCGAACACCGGGGAGCTGTTTTTT
>TRBV9|TRBJ1-1|NA|TRBD1
CASGVDPGTGDAVAFF
TGTGCCAGCGGCGTAGATCCCGGGACAGGCGATGCCGTGGCTTTCTTT
>TRBV6-5|TRBJ2-2|NA|NA
CASSLNGGRELFF
TGTGCCAGCAGTTTGAATGGGGGCCGGGAGCTGTTTTTT
>TRBV4-1|TRBJ1-4|NA|NA
CASSSQPRTTGGEKLFF
TGCGCCAGCAGCTCACAACCACGGACAACTGGGGGCGAAAAACTGTTTTTT
>TRBV11-3|TRBJ2-5|once|TRBD2
CASSQGTSEQETQYF
TGTGCCAGCAGCCAAGGGACTAGCGAACAAGAGACCCAGTACTTC
>TRBV5-5|TRBJ1-4|NA|TRBD1
CASSSGQNNEKLFF
TGTGCCAGCAGCTCGGGACAGAACAATGAAAAACTGTTTTTT
>TRBV11-2|TRBJ2-7|NA|NA
CASRYDTYYEQYF
TGTGCCAGCAGATATGACACCTACTACGAGCAGTACTTC
>TRBV27|TRBJ2-7|NA|TRBD1
CASRPRQGLYYEQYF
TGTGCCAGCAGACCTCGACAGGGCCTTTACTACGAGCAGTACTTC
>TRBV3-1/TRBV3-2|TRBJ2-7|NA|TRBD1
CASSQGTGSNEQYF
TGTGCCAGCAGCCAAGGGACAGGGTCTAACGAGCAGTACTTC
>TRBV5-1|TRBJ2-7|NA|TRBD2
CASSPGAGVGEQYF
TGCGCCAGCAGCCCCGGAGCGGGAGTGGGCGAGCAGTACTTC
>TRBV18|TRBJ2-7|NA|NA
CASSPLGSSYEQYF
TGTGCCAGCTCACCACTTGGGAGCTCCTACGAGCAGTACTTC
>TRBV18|TRBJ1-2|NA|NA
CASSPNEANYGYTF
TGTGCCAGCTCACCAAACGAGGCTAACTATGGCTACACCTTC
>TRBV10-3|TRBJ1-2|few|NA
CAISEDSYGYTF
TGTGCCATCAGTGAGGACTCCTATGGCTACACCTTC
>TRBV9|TRBJ2-7|NA|NA
CASSANRATYEQYF
TGTGCCAGCAGCGCCAACAGGGCCACCTACGAGCAGTACTTC
>TRBV19|TRBJ1-1|NA|TRBD1
CASGRQGENTEAFF
TGTGCCAGTGGACGACAGGGAGAGAACACTGAAGCTTTCTTT
>TRBV7-2|TRBJ1-3|NA|TRBD1
CASSLEGQGSSGNTIYF
TGTGCCAGCAGCTTAGAGGGACAGGGGAGCTCTGGAAACACCATATATTTT
>TRBV12-5|TRBJ1-4|NA|NA
CASGLVRGGQLFF
TGTGCTAGTGGTTTGGTACGGGGTGGACAACTGTTTTTT
>TRBV10-2|TRBJ1-5|NA|NA
CASSDRGGRQPQHF
TGCGCCAGCAGTGATCGGGGAGGGCGGCAGCCCCAGCATTTT
>TRBV9|TRBJ2-3|NA|NA
CASSVAGTDTQYF
TGTGCCAGCAGCGTCGCAGGGACAGATACGCAGTATTTT
>TRBV4-2|TRBJ2-7|few|NA
CASSQGRGISEYEQYF
TGTGCCAGCAGCCAGGGAAGGGGAATTAGTGAGTACGAGCAGTACTTC
>TRBV6-5|TRBJ1-2|NA|TRBD1
CASSQDRGYGYTF
TGTGCCAGCAGCCAAGACAGGGGCTATGGCTACACCTTC
>TRBV13|TRBJ1-5|NA|NA
CASGSGGNQPQHF
TGTGCCAGCGGGAGCGGGGGGAATCAGCCCCAGCATTTT
>TRBV6-5|TRBJ2-7|NA|TRBD1
CASRRGQGPYEQYF
TGTGCCAGCAGAAGGGGACAGGGACCCTACGAGCAGTACTTC
>TRBV6-5|TRBJ2-1|NA|TRBD2
CASSYSGLAVVNEQFF
TGTGCCAGCAGTTACTCCGGACTAGCGGTGGTCAATGAGCAGTTCTTC
>TRBV19|TRBJ2-7|NA|TRBD2
CASSPLWGRVNEQYF
TGTGCCAGTAGTCCCCTGTGGGGGAGGGTAAACGAGCAGTACTTC
>TRBV28|TRBJ2-7|NA|NA
CASSYPGEEQYF
TGTGCCAGCAGTTACCCAGGGGAAGAGCAGTACTTC